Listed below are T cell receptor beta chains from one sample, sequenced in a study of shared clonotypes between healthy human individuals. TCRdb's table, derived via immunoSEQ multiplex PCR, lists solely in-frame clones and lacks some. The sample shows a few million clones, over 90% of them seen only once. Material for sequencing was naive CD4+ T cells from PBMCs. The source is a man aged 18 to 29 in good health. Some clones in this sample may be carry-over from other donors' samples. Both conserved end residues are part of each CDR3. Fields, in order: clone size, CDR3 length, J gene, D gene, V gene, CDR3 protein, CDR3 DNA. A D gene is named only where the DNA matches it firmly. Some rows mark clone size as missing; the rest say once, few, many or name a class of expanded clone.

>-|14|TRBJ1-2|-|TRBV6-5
CASSYSGGEGGYTF
TGTGCCAGCAGTTACTCTGGTGGAGAGGGTGGCTACACCTTC
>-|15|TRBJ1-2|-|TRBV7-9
CASSNTYRTDYGYTF
TGTGCCAGCAGCAACACTTATCGGACAGACTATGGCTACACCTTC
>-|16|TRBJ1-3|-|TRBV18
CASSPLKDSSGNTIYF
TGTGCCAGCTCACCATTGAAGGACAGCTCTGGAAACACCATATATTTT
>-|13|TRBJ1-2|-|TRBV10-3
CATRYPSNYGYTF
TGTGCCACTCGCTACCCTTCAAACTATGGCTACACCTTC
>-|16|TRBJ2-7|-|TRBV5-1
CASSLEPGAAPYEQYF
TGCGCCAGCAGCTTAGAGCCGGGGGCTGCCCCCTACGAGCAGTACTTC
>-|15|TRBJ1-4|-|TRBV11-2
CASSWLGEEGEKLFF
TGTGCCAGCAGCTGGCTGGGGGAAGAGGGAGAAAAACTGTTTTTT
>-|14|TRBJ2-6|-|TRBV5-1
CASSSGSWANVLTF
TGCGCCAGCAGCTCCGGCTCCTGGGCCAACGTCCTGACTTTC
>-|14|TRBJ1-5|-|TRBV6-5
CASSPTGRNQPQHF
TGTGCCAGCAGCCCCACAGGGAGGAATCAGCCCCAGCATTTT
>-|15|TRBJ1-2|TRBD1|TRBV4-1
CASSQPGTGPAGYTF
TGCGCCAGCAGCCAACCAGGGACAGGGCCGGCCGGCTACACCTTC
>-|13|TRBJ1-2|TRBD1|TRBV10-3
CAITRGPLYGYTF
TGTGCCATCACGAGGGGGCCCCTCTATGGCTACACCTTC
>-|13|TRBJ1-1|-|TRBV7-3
CASSRDRQDRAFF
TGTGCCAGCAGCCGGGACCGACAGGATCGAGCTTTCTTT
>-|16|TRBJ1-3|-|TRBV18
CASSPRETSSGNTIYF
TGTGCCAGCTCACCCAGGGAAACCAGCTCTGGAAACACCATATATTTT
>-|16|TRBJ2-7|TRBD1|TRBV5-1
CASSHGGTGLTYEQYF
TGCGCCAGCAGCCACGGGGGGACAGGGCTAACCTACGAGCAGTACTTC
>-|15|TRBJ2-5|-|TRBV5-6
CASSLFGGWQETQYF
TGTGCCAGCAGCTTGTTTGGGGGTTGGCAAGAGACCCAGTACTTC
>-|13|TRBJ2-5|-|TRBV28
CASSLGQLGTQYF
TGTGCCAGCAGTTTAGGCCAGCTGGGGACCCAGTACTTC
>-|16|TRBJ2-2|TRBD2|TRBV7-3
CASSLIGRENTGELFF
TGTGCCAGCAGCTTAATAGGGAGGGAGAACACCGGGGAGCTGTTTTTT
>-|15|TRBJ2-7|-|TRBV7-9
CASSSPGSGKDEQYF
TGTGCCAGCAGCTCCCCTGGGTCAGGGAAGGACGAGCAGTACTTC
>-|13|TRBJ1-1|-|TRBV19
CASIGVLRTEAFF
TGTGCCAGTATAGGGGTGCTGCGCACTGAAGCTTTCTTT
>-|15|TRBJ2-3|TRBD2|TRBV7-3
CASSRYGTITDTQYF
TGTGCCAGCAGCCGATACGGGACTATCACAGATACGCAGTATTTT
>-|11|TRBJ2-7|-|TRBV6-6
CATGRYYEQYF
TGTGCCACCGGCCGATACTACGAGCAGTACTTC
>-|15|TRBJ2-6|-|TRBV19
CASSPLGSGANVLTF
TGTGCCAGTAGCCCGCTGGGCTCTGGGGCCAACGTCCTGACTTTC
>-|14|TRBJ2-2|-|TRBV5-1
CASSLIPGAGELFF
TGCGCCAGCAGCTTGATCCCGGGGGCCGGGGAGCTGTTTTTT
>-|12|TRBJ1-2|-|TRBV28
CASRLINYGYTF
TGTGCCAGCAGGCTTATTAACTATGGCTACACCTTC
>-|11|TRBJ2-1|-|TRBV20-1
CSASIGHREFF
TGCAGTGCTAGCATCGGCCACAGGGAGTTCTTC
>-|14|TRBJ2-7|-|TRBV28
CASHTTGTSYEQYF
TGTGCCAGCCATACGACCGGGACCAGCTACGAGCAGTACTTC
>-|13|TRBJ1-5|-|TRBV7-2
CASSLAGAQPQHF
TGTGCCAGCAGCTTAGCAGGGGCCCAGCCCCAGCATTTT
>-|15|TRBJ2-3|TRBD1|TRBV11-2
CASSTRQGGTDTQYF
TGTGCCAGCAGCACTCGACAGGGAGGCACAGATACGCAGTATTTT
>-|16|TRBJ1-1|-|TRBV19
CASSIAPTRKNTEAFF
TGTGCCAGTAGTATAGCCCCGACAAGGAAGAACACTGAAGCTTTCTTT
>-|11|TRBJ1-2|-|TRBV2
CASEGGDGYTF
TGTGCCAGCGAGGGGGGCGATGGCTACACCTTC
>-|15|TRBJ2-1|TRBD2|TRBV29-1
CSAGKLAGVDNEQFF
TGCAGCGCTGGGAAACTAGCGGGAGTCGACAATGAGCAGTTCTTC
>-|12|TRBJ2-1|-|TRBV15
CATSAGYNEQFF
TGTGCCACCAGCGCCGGCTACAATGAGCAGTTCTTC
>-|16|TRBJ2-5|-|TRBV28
CASSPQQGTYLETQYF
TGTGCCAGCAGTCCACAACAGGGAACGTACTTAGAGACCCAGTACTTC
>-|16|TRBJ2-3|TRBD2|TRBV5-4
CASSLGLAGEGDTQYF
TGTGCCAGCAGCTTGGGGCTAGCGGGAGAGGGGGATACGCAGTATTTT
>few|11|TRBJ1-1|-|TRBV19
CASSTGPEAFF
TGTGCCAGTAGTACGGGCCCTGAAGCTTTCTTT
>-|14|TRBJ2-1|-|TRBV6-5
CASSYRRVGNEQFF
TGTGCCAGCAGTTATAGGAGAGTGGGCAATGAGCAGTTCTTC
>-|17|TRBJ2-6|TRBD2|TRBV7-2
CASSLVGAGVGANVLTF
TGTGCCAGCAGCTTAGTCGGGGCGGGAGTTGGGGCCAACGTCCTGACTTTC
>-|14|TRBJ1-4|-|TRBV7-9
CASSLERANEKLFF
TGTGCCAGCAGCTTGGAGAGGGCCAATGAAAAACTGTTTTTT
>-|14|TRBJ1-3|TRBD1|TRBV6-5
CASRGTGMGNTIYF
TGTGCCAGCAGGGGGACAGGGATGGGAAACACCATATATTTT
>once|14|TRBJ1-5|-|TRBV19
CASSITLGGQPQHF
TGTGCCAGTAGTATTACATTAGGGGGTCAGCCCCAGCATTTT
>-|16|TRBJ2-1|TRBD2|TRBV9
CASSVGPSGAYNEQFF
TGTGCCAGCAGCGTAGGTCCTAGCGGAGCATACAATGAGCAGTTCTTC
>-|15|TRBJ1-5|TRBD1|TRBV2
CASTVDRAKGQPQHF
TGTGCCAGCACTGTGGACAGGGCAAAGGGCCAGCCCCAGCATTTT
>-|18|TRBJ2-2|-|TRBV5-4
CASSQPQNQDRRTGELFF
TGTGCCAGCAGCCAACCCCAAAACCAGGACAGAAGGACCGGGGAGCTGTTTTTT